This T cell receptor (beta chain) was identified during a study of T-cell memory formation after mild COVID-19. Study-wide points: The CD4+ clones that contracted clustered mainly within CM and EM, and the CD8+ clones concentrated in EMRA. Whether day 37 second-wave clones are SARS-CoV-2-specific was not confirmed. Clones that contracted from day 15 to 85 had balanced CD4/CD8; later expanders were CD4+ biased.

One entry per CDR3 protein results from TCRdb running MiXCR on the 5' RACE reads. Of approximately 350,000 distinct CDR3 sequences listed, approximately 15% are singletons. Germline assignment: CDR1 MNHEY and CDR2 SVGEGT. This CDR3 contains 11 residues. V shed 6 bases and J 9 bases; nucleotides not matched to a gene: 0. This clonotype was seen repeatedly, ten times or more. Its target is unknown. This clonotype originated in a man aged 18 to 29 who had mild COVID-19 (a few samples of this study predate the infection). Cell type and time point are not known. The sequencing input was PBMCs or a T cell subset sorted from them (not recorded which). This chain connects TRBV6-2 or TRBV6-3 to TRBJ2-3; 10 positions agree with TRBD2. The CDR3 loop is CASRLAGTQYF. In DNA form, the CDR3 reads TGTGCCAGCAGACTAGCGGGGACGCAGTATTTT.